The sample holds a few counts of the clone carrying this T cell receptor (beta chain). Its antigen is undetermined. Trimming stripped 5 bases from V and 9 bases from J, with 14 bases between. The germline gives CDR1 SGHTA, CDR2 FQGNSA. The CDR3 is made up of 14 amino acids. The sample belongs to a study of CD8+ T cells in alopecia areata. Study in general: Treated patients were dosed with oral tofacitinib, taking 5 to 10 mg twice daily. The study's findings and limits: In scalp samples, resident alphabeta T cells of normal skin are also sequenced.

RNA, once extracted, was reverse transcribed into cDNA for use as the sequencing template. Sequencing was performed with immunoSEQ multiplex PCR; in TCRdb, only in-frame clones are kept and a portion is missing. The table has roughly 170,000 clones, 59% seen once. Cell sorting was applied to PBMCs, and CD4+ and CD8+ T cells were collected. Sequencing was performed on CD4+ T cells sorted from blood, taken at week 0. The rearrangement links TRBV7-2 to TRBJ1-6; D call uncertain. The TCR was taken from a human donor with alopecia areata. CDR3 sequence: CASSQGAEGSPLHF. The CDR3 DNA sequence: TGTGCCAGCAGCCAAGGAGCGGAGGGTTCACCCCTCCACTTT.